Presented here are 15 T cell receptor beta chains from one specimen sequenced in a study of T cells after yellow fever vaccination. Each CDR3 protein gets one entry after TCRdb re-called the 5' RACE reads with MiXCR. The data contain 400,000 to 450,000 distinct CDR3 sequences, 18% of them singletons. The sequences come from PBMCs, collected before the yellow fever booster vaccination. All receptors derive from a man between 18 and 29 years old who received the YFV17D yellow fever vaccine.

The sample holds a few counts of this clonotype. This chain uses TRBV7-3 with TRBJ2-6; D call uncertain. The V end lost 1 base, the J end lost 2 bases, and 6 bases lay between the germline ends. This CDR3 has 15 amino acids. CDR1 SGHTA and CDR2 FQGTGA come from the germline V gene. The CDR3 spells CASSLSQTGANVLTF. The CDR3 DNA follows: TGTGCCAGCAGCTTAAGCCAGACTGGGGCCAACGTCCTGACTTTC.

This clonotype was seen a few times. CDR3 DNA: TGTGCCAGCAGCGTAGGTGGTGTTCATCGCACAGATACGCAGTATTTT. Its protein product is CASSVGGVHRTDTQYF. This rearrangement joins TRBV9 to TRBJ2-3; D remains unclear. The V end was cut by 0 bases, the J end by 1 base, with 12 bases between. This CDR3 has 16 residues. Germline V lookup: CDR1 SGDLS, CDR2 YYNGEE. The whole variable domain, remainder taken from reference TRBV9 and TRBJ2-3, is DSGVTQTPKHLITATGQRVTLRCSPRSGDLSVYWYQQSLDQGLQFLIQYYNGEERAKGNILERFSAQQFPDLHSELNLSSLELGDSALYFCASSVGGVHRTDTQYFGPGTRLTVL.

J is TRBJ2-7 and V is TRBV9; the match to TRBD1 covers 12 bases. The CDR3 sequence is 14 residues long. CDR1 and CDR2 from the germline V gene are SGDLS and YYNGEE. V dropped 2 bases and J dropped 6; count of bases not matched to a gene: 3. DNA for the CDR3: TGTGCCAGCAGCGTCGGGACAGGGGGCGGCGAGCAGTACTTC. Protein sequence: CASSVGTGGGEQYF.

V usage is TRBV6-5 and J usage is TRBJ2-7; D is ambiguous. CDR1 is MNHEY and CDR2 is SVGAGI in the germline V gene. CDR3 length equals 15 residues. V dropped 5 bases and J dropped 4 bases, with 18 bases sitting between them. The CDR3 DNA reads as TGTGCCAGCAGTGCCATAGCACAGTCTAGTTACGAGCAGTACTTC. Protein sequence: CASSAIAQSSYEQYF.

The DNA for the CDR3 is TGCAGTGCTAGAGATCGAGTCTTGGGGCAAGAGACCCAGTACTTC. It encodes CSARDRVLGQETQYF. The chain has TRBV20-1 and TRBJ2-5, with unresolved D. The CDR3 is 15 residues long. Germline CDR1 is DFQATT and CDR2 is SNEGSKA (reference sequence). The ends were cut back, 0 bases at V and 2 bases at J, with 13 bases in the middle.

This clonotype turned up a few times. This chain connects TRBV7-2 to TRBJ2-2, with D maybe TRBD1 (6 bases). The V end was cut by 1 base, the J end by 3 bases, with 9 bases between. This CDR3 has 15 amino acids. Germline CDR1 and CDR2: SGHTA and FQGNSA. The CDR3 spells CASSLVRGDTGELFF. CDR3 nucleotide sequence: TGTGCCAGCAGCTTAGTCAGGGGCGACACCGGGGAGCTGTTTTTT.

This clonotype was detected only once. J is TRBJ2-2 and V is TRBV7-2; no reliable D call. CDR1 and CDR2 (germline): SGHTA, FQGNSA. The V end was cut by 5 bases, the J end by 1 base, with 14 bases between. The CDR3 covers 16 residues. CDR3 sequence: CASSLRVGRNTGELFF. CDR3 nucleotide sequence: TGTGCCAGCAGCCTCCGAGTGGGTCGGAACACCGGGGAGCTGTTTTTT.

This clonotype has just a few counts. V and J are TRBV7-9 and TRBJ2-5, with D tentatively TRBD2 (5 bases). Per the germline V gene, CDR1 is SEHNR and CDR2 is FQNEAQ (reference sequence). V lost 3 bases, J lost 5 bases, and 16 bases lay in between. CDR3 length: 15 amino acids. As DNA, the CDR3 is TGTGCCAGCAGCTTGTTTCTCCTAGCCAGGGAGACCCAGTACTTC. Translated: CASSLFLLARETQYF.

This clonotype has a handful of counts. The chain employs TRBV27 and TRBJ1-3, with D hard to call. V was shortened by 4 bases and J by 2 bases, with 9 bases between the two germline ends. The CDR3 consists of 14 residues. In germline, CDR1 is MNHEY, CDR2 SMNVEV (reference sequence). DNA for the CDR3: TGTGCCAGCAGTTCCGTACGAACTGGAAACACCATATATTTT. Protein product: CASSSVRTGNTIYF.

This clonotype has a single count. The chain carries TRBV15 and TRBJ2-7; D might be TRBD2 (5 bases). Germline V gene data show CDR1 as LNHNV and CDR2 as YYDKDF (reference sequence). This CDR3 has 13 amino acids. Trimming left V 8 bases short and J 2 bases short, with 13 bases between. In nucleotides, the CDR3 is TGTGCCACCGGTAGGGAGTACCCCTACGAGCAGTACGTC. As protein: CATGREYPYEQYV.

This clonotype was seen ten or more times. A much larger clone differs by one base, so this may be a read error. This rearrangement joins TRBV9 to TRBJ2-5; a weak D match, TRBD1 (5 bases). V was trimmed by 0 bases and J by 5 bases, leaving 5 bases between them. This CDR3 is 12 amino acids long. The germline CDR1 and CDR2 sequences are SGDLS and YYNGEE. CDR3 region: CASSVEGETQYF. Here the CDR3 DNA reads TGTGCCAGCAGCGTAGAGGGGGAGACCCAGTACTTC.

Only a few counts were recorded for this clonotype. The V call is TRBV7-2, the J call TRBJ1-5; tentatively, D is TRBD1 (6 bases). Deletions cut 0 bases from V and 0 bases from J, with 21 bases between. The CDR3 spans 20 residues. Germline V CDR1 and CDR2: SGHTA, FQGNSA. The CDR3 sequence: CASSLASGHSRRDSNQPQHF. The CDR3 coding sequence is TGTGCCAGCAGCTTAGCATCGGGACACTCCAGACGGGATAGCAATCAGCCCCAGCATTTT. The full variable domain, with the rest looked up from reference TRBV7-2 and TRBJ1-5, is GAGVSQSPSNKVTEKGKDVELRCDPISGHTALYWYRQSLGQGLEFLIYFQGNSAPDKSGLPSDRFSAERTGGSVSTLTIQRTQQEDSAVYLCASSLASGHSRRDSNQPQHFGDGTRLSIL.

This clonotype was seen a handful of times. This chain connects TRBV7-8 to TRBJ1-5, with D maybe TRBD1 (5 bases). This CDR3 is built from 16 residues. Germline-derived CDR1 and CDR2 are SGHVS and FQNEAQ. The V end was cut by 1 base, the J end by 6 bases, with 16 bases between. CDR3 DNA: TGTGCCAGCAGCTTAGTATCCCAGGGCTCGGGTCAGCCCCAGCATTTT. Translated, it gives CASSLVSQGSGQPQHF.

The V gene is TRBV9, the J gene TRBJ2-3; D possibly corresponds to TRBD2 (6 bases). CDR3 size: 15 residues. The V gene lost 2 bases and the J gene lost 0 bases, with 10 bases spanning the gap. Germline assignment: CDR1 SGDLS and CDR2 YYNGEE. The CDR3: CASSVLTRSTDTQYF. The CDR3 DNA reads TGTGCCAGCAGCGTCCTGACTAGAAGCACAGATACGCAGTATTTT.

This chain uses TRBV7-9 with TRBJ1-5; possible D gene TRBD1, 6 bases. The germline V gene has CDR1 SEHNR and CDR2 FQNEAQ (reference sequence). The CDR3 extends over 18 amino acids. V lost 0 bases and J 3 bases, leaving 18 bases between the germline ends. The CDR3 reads CASSLAVLDSSPNQPQHF. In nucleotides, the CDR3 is TGTGCCAGCAGCTTAGCGGTATTGGACAGCAGTCCCAATCAGCCCCAGCATTTT.